This is a list of T cell receptor beta chains from one sample in a study of OX40 agonist ivuxolimab in advanced cancers. Sequencing was performed with immunoSEQ multiplex PCR; in TCRdb, only in-frame clones are kept and a portion is missing. In the table there are tens of thousands of clones, approximately 94% of which are singletons. The sample in question was CD4+ or CD8+ T cells sorted from blood, obtained in a trial of the OX40 agonist ivuxolimab. The receptor set was obtained from an adult with an advanced solid tumor such as melanoma, head and neck, liver or kidney cancer. Each CDR3 is given with its conserved first and last residue. D genes are given only for firm matches. Clone size, where shown, is once, few, many, or a class for clones that have expanded.

TRBJ2-5,.,TRBV6-5,TRBD2,CASSPGTSGAETQYF,TGTGCCAGCAGTCCGGGGACTAGCGGGGCAGAGACCCAGTACTTC
TRBJ2-7,.,TRBV11-2,TRBD1,CASSLGAPGTGGGEQYF,TGTGCCAGCAGCTTAGGTGCCCCCGGGACAGGGGGCGGCGAGCAGTACTTC
TRBJ1-4,.,TRBV4-1,.,CASSQPDRDREKLFF,TGCGCCAGCAGCCAGCCGGACAGAGACCGTGAAAAACTGTTTTTT
TRBJ1-3,.,TRBV4-1,.,CASSWLPWGAYPNSGNTIYF,TGCGCCAGCAGCTGGCTCCCGTGGGGGGCCTACCCCAACTCTGGAAACACCATATATTTT
TRBJ1-2,once,TRBV29-1,.,CSVEDERGLTYGYTF,TGCAGCGTTGAAGATGAGCGGGGTCTTACTTATGGCTACACCTTC
TRBJ1-2,.,TRBV10-2,.,CASRTDPKTEVGYTF,TGCGCCAGCAGAACGGATCCTAAGACAGAGGTCGGCTACACCTTC
TRBJ2-1,.,TRBV7-9,.,CASTFRGGYNEQFF,TGTGCCAGCACATTTAGGGGGGGCTACAATGAGCAGTTCTTC
TRBJ2-1,.,TRBV10-3,TRBD2,CAIMTSGSDEQFF,TGTGCCATCATGACTAGCGGGAGTGATGAGCAGTTCTTC
TRBJ2-2,few,TRBV7-9,TRBD1,CASSLSGQDYTGELFF,TGTGCCAGCAGCTTAAGCGGACAGGACTACACCGGGGAGCTGTTTTTT
TRBJ1-2,.,TRBV5-6,TRBD1,CASSPGQTNYGYTF,TGTGCCAGCAGCCCGGGACAGACGAACTATGGCTACACCTTC
TRBJ1-1,.,TRBV18,.,CASSPPPSSMNTEAFF,TGTGCCAGCTCACCACCTCCTTCCTCCATGAACACTGAAGCTTTCTTT
TRBJ2-3,.,TRBV7-8,.,CASSLANSDTQYF,TGTGCCAGCAGCTTAGCTAACTCGGATACGCAGTATTTT
TRBJ2-3,.,TRBV9,.,CASTSPDSTDTQYF,TGTGCCAGCACCTCGCCGGACTCCACAGATACGCAGTATTTT
TRBJ2-1,once,TRBV6-6,.,CASSTYEGGNEQFF,TGTGCCAGCAGTACCTACGAAGGCGGGAATGAGCAGTTCTTC
TRBJ2-7,.,TRBV5-1,.,CASSLEGTEQYF,TGCGCCAGCAGCTTAGAAGGGACCGAGCAGTACTTC
TRBJ2-7,.,TRBV7-9,.,CASSADPGTYEQYF,TGTGCCAGCAGCGCGGATCCGGGCACCTACGAGCAGTACTTC
TRBJ2-7,once,TRBV5-4,TRBD2,CASSPPPGLAGLLDYEQYF,TGTGCCAGCAGCCCTCCACCGGGACTAGCGGGATTGTTGGACTACGAGCAGTACTTC
TRBJ2-7,.,TRBV6-1,TRBD1,CASSVWVQGVINYEQYF,TGTGCCAGCAGTGTGTGGGTACAGGGGGTAATCAACTACGAGCAGTACTTC
TRBJ2-2,.,TRBV27,TRBD1,CASTLGQTNTGELFF,TGTGCCAGCACTTTGGGACAGACGAACACCGGGGAGCTGTTTTTT
TRBJ2-3,.,TRBV19,.,CASSIVAYTDTQYF,TGTGCCAGTAGTATCGTAGCGTACACAGATACGCAGTATTTT
TRBJ1-2,.,TRBV4-1,.,CASSLRQVSDYGYTF,TGCGCCAGCAGCCTCAGACAGGTTTCGGACTATGGCTACACCTTC
TRBJ1-1,.,TRBV19,.,CASSISGVLNTEAFF,TGTGCCAGTAGTATCTCAGGGGTTCTGAACACTGAAGCTTTCTTT
TRBJ2-7,.,TRBV5-4,.,CASSYSPYEQYF,TGTGCCAGCAGCTACTCCCCCTACGAGCAGTACTTC
TRBJ2-7,.,TRBV5-6,TRBD1,CASSSFGQGRREQYF,TGTGCCAGCAGCTCCTTTGGACAGGGCCGCCGCGAGCAGTACTTC
TRBJ2-5,.,TRBV5-6,.,CASSLWGIGSYGETQYF,TGTGCCAGCAGCTTGTGGGGGATAGGCTCCTACGGGGAGACCCAGTACTTC
TRBJ2-2,.,TRBV7-8,TRBD2,CASLAGGPGAGELFF,TGTGCCTCACTAGCGGGAGGGCCGGGGGCCGGGGAGCTGTTTTTT
TRBJ1-5,.,TRBV4-1,.,CASSQEGFSNQPQHF,TGCGCCAGCAGCCAAGAGGGCTTTAGCAATCAGCCCCAGCATTTT
TRBJ1-2,once,TRBV4-3,.,CASSQGGNYGYTF,TGCGCCAGCAGCCAAGGGGGTAACTATGGCTACACCTTC
TRBJ2-1,.,TRBV7-8,TRBD1,CASSSPRDRGGNEQFF,TGTGCCAGCAGCTCTCCCCGGGACAGGGGGGGCAATGAGCAGTTCTTC
TRBJ2-6,.,TRBV6-5,.,CASSSGSNVLTF,TGTGCCAGCAGTTCGGGATCCAACGTCCTGACTTTC
TRBJ2-1,.,TRBV4-3,.,CASSQYGASSYNEQFF,TGCGCCAGCAGCCAATACGGGGCTAGCTCCTACAATGAGCAGTTCTTC
TRBJ2-2,.,TRBV27,.,CASSLGLYTGELFF,TGTGCCAGCAGTTTGGGGCTCTACACCGGGGAGCTGTTTTTT
TRBJ2-6,.,TRBV19,.,CASSIYPGANVLTF,TGTGCCAGTAGTATCTACCCTGGGGCCAACGTCCTGACTTTC
TRBJ2-1,.,TRBV7-6,.,CASSLGLGPSVGEQFF,TGTGCCAGCAGCTTAGGACTAGGCCCGTCTGTAGGTGAGCAGTTCTTC
TRBJ1-1,.,TRBV7-9,TRBD1,CASGRAPQGMNTEAFF,TGTGCCAGCGGGAGGGCTCCACAGGGGATGAACACTGAAGCTTTCTTT
TRBJ2-7,.,TRBV28,TRBD2,CASKLLAGGYEQYF,TGTGCCAGCAAGTTGTTAGCGGGGGGTTACGAGCAGTACTTC
TRBJ1-5,few,TRBV4-3,.,CASSQGRTSNQPQHF,TGCGCCAGCAGCCAAGGCAGGACTAGCAATCAGCCCCAGCATTTT
TRBJ1-5,.,TRBV27,.,CASSPIGRYSNQPQHF,TGTGCCAGCAGCCCCATAGGCAGGTATAGCAATCAGCCCCAGCATTTT
TRBJ2-1,.,TRBV14,.,CASSQVHNRDFRHEQFF,TGTGCCAGCAGCCAAGTCCATAACAGGGATTTTCGGCATGAGCAGTTCTTC
TRBJ2-7,.,TRBV4-1,TRBD1,CASSPTGDHEQYF,TGCGCCAGCAGCCCGACAGGGGACCACGAGCAGTACTTC
TRBJ2-3,.,TRBV4-1,TRBD2,CASSLNWGGGDTQYF,TGCGCCAGCAGCCTGAACTGGGGGGGAGGAGATACGCAGTATTTT
TRBJ2-7,.,TRBV7-2,.,CASSSPQYEQYF,TGTGCCAGCAGCTCCCCGCAATACGAGCAGTACTTC
TRBJ2-1,.,TRBV19,TRBD1,CASSIGPGGVFNEQFF,TGTGCCAGTAGTATAGGCCCAGGGGGCGTATTCAATGAGCAGTTCTTC
TRBJ2-7,.,TRBV4-3,.,CASSQDGLYEQYF,TGCGCCAGCAGCCAAGATGGCCTCTACGAGCAGTACTTC
TRBJ1-2,.,TRBV7-2,TRBD1,CASFGGTGDYGYTF,TGTGCCAGTTTTGGCGGGACAGGGGATTATGGCTACACCTTC
TRBJ2-7,.,TRBV7-6,.,CASSLATGLSYEQYF,TGTGCCAGCAGCTTAGCGACTGGCCTCTCCTACGAGCAGTACTTC
TRBJ2-3,.,TRBV19,.,CLRGNTQYF,TGCCTCAGGGGCAATACGCAGTATTTT